These 9 T cell receptor beta chains came from one sample sequenced in a study of blood T cell repertoires in COVID-19. Generated by immunoSEQ multiplex PCR, the TCRdb table keeps only in-frame clones and is missing some. The sample records roughly 130,000 clones, 88% being singletons. Material for sequencing was peripheral blood. Source of these receptors: a human donor with COVID-19, enrolled during active disease. The donor label of this sample is uncertain.

This clone was seen only once. This rearrangement joins TRBV6-2 or TRBV6-3 to TRBJ2-3; 9 nucleotides agree with TRBD2. CDR3 length: 15 residues. V was pared by 4 bases and J by 5 bases, with 7 bases of the junction left unmatched. Germline V CDR1 and CDR2: MNHEY, SVGEGT. CDR3 loop: CASSWGGGAGDTQYF. The CDR3 nucleotides read TGTGCCAGCAGTTGGGGCGGGGGGGCCGGAGATACGCAGTATTTT.

The chain uses TRBV21-1 and TRBJ1-1; the D call of TRBD1 is as the table states it, not checked on the DNA. TRBV21-1 is reported as a pseudogene. CDR3 length: 20 residues. CDR3: CASSKVGQGGYSGMNTEAFF. As DNA, the CDR3 is TGTGCCAGCAGCAAAGTGGGACAGGGGGGCTATAGTGGGATGAACACTGAAGCTTTCTTT.

The genes are TRBV5-5 and TRBJ1-2; D is undetermined. CDR3 length: 14 residues. The germline CDR1 and CDR2 sequences are SGHKS and YYEKEE (reference sequence). V shed 0 bases and J shed 3 bases, with 9 bases lying between them. The CDR3 here is CASSLATRYYGYTF. CDR3 DNA sequence: TGTGCCAGCAGCTTGGCTACGAGGTACTATGGCTACACCTTC.

This chain joins TRBV5-1 and TRBJ1-2, with a tentative D call TRBD1 (6 bases). Per germline, CDR1 SGHRS and CDR2 YFSETQ. V lost 2 bases, J lost 0 bases, and 11 bases lay in between. This CDR3 is built from 15 residues. CDR3 in DNA: TGCGCCAGCAGCTTCGGGGGGACACCTAACTATGGCTACACCTTC. It yields the protein CASSFGGTPNYGYTF.

V and J are TRBV5-1 and TRBJ1-1, with 7 bases that match TRBD1. Losses at the gene ends were 5 bases for V and 6 bases for J; bases not matched to a gene: 16. This CDR3 has 16 residues. CDR1 SGHRS and CDR2 YFSETQ come from the germline V gene. The CDR3 coding sequence is TGCGCCAGCAGTAGGGATAGACAGGATACAGGGGCTGAAGCTTTCTTT. This sequence encodes CASSRDRQDTGAEAFF.

This rearrangement joins TRBV27 to TRBJ2-3, with 7 bases identical to TRBD1. CDR1 MNHEY and CDR2 SMNVEV come from the germline V gene (reference sequence). Trimming removed 6 bases from V and 3 bases from J; junction bases left unmatched: 3. CDR3 size: 13 residues. The DNA for the CDR3 is TGTGCCAGCAGCCGACAGGGAACAGATACGCAGTATTTT. It codes for CASSRQGTDTQYF.

The rearrangement joins TRBV6-6 to TRBJ1-5, with a weak D call TRBD1 (6 bases). This CDR3 has 13 amino acids. The V and J ends lost 11 bases and 3 bases respectively, with 14 bases between them. Germline CDR1 and CDR2: MNHNY and SVGAGI (reference sequence). This CDR3 is CAAARGVNQPQHF. The CDR3 DNA follows: TGTGCCGCGGCCAGGGGAGTCAATCAGCCCCAGCATTTT.

This clone was seen only a few times. The V gene is TRBV9, the J gene TRBJ2-7, with D unclear. V lost 0 bases and J lost 2, with 6 bases in between. The germline V gene encodes CDR1 SGDLS and CDR2 YYNGEE. The CDR3 contains 13 residues. In nucleotides, the CDR3 is TGTGCCAGCAGCGTAGGTGGCCCCTACGAGCAGTACTTC. Translation: CASSVGGPYEQYF.

V and J are TRBV29-1 and TRBJ2-1, with TRBD1 identical over 8 bases. V was pared by 6 bases and J by 7 bases, with 8 bases of the junction left unmatched. CDR3 length equals 13 residues. Germline assignment: CDR1 SQVTM and CDR2 ANQGSEA. The CDR3 nucleotides read TGCAGCGTCGATCGACAGGGGACAAATGAGCAGTTCTTC. This codes for CSVDRQGTNEQFF.